This passage covers 12 T cell receptor beta chains from one sample sequenced in a study of blood T cells in healthy people across ages. PCR was performed a second time for about 7 to 11 cycles using a sample-barcoded 5' primer and a J-beta primer mix. Each CDR3 protein is one row after TCRdb ran MiXCR on the 5' RACE reads. The sample has over 1,500,000 distinct CDR3 sequences, 40% to 55% seen once. The source material was blood. These receptors were obtained from a woman in her forties in good health.

This clonotype has just a few counts. V usage is TRBV6-1 and J usage is TRBJ2-3; the D call may be TRBD1 or TRBD2 (5 bases each). Germline CDR1 and CDR2: MNHNS and SASEGT. The CDR3 has 15 residues. V was trimmed by 3 bases and J by 1 base, leaving 11 bases between them. The CDR3 nucleotides read TGTGCCAGCAGTGACTCGGGGACCCGCACAGATACGCAGTATTTT. Encoded protein: CASSDSGTRTDTQYF.

The chain employs TRBV3-1 and TRBJ2-5; D not resolved. The V gene lost 1 base and the J gene lost 4 bases, with 10 bases spanning the gap. The CDR3 consists of 14 residues. Germline loops: CDR1 LGHDT, CDR2 YNNKEL (reference sequence). Here the CDR3 DNA reads TGTGCCAGCAGCCAAGGTACCTTGAGAGAGACCCAGTACTTC. It translates to CASSQGTLRETQYF.

The chain links TRBV3-1 to TRBJ1-2; D ambiguous. There are 15 residues in the CDR3. From germline, CDR1 is LGHDT and CDR2 YNNKEL (reference sequence). Trimming took 0 bases from V and 4 from J, leaving 12 bases between them. The CDR3 is CASSQEGSTSYGYTF. CDR3 coding DNA: TGTGCCAGCAGCCAAGAGGGGAGCACGAGCTATGGCTACACCTTC.

This clonotype came up a few times. The rearrangement uses TRBV20-1 and TRBJ2-1; D possibly corresponds to TRBD2 (6 bases). Germline V gives CDR1 DFQATT, CDR2 SNEGSKA (reference sequence). The CDR3 totals 18 residues. The V gene lost 5 bases and the J gene lost 9 bases, with 32 bases spanning the gap. CDR3 amino acids: CSAARSGHLTLRRGEQFF. CDR3 nucleotides: TGCAGTGCTGCACGGTCTGGCCACCTGACCCTGCGGAGGGGTGAGCAGTTCTTC.

This clonotype has more than one count but fewer than ten. This chain uses TRBV20-1 with TRBJ2-1; a possible D gene is TRBD1 (6 bases). The CDR3 is 13 residues long. Trimming took off 6 bases at V and 13 bases at J, with 22 bases between the two ends. Germline CDR1 DFQATT, CDR2 SNEGSKA (reference sequence). Here the CDR3 reads CSAVTNRDALQFF. CDR3 coding DNA: TGCAGTGCCGTAACTAACAGGGACGCCCTCCAGTTCTTC.

A few counts support this clonotype. The gene calls are TRBV4-2 and TRBJ2-1; TRBD2 aligns across 12 bases. This CDR3 is built from 18 residues. Trimming took 5 bases from V and 8 from J; bases not matched to a gene: 16. Germline CDR1 and CDR2: LGHNA and YNFKEQ. The CDR3 coding sequence is TGTGCCAGCAGCGAACCACTAGCGGGGGGCCTCCCGGCGGATGAGCAGTTCTTC. It is translated as CASSEPLAGGLPADEQFF.

This sequence joins TRBV3-1 and TRBJ2-5, with D tentatively TRBD1 or TRBD2 (6 bases each). From germline, CDR1 is LGHDT and CDR2 YNNKEL (reference sequence). The CDR3 runs 18 residues. Trimming pared 4 bases from V and 2 bases from J, leaving 23 bases between. DNA for the CDR3: TGTGCCAGCAGCCCTACCTTGGGGTCCGGGGGCCTTCAAGAGACCCAGTACTTC. This gives the protein CASSPTLGSGGLQETQYF.

This chain uses TRBV20-1 with TRBJ2-3; TRBD2 matches 12 bases. The CDR3 loop spans 16 amino acids. After removal of 0 bases from V and 8 bases from J, the junction contained 9 bases not matched to a gene. CDR1 and CDR2 (germline): DFQATT, SNEGSKA (reference sequence). CDR3 nucleotide sequence: TGCAGTGCTAGAGATCTGGCTAGCGGGGGGGCTACTACGCAGTATTTT. As protein: CSARDLASGGATTQYF.

J is TRBJ2-1 and V is TRBV11-2, with 7 bases that match TRBD1. This CDR3 spans 11 amino acids. With V trimmed by 4 bases and J by 15 bases, 6 bases remained unmatched. CDR1 is SGHAT, CDR2 FQNNGV, per germline. The CDR3 coding sequence is TGTGCCAGCAGCTCCTCAGGGGGAAGGTTCTTC. Translated, it gives CASSSSGGRFF.

The genes are TRBV29-1 and TRBJ1-1; D might be TRBD1 (5 bases). Trimming left V 8 bases short and J 2 bases short, with 12 bases between. This CDR3 has 12 residues. CDR1 is SQVTM, CDR2 ANQGSEA, per germline. In DNA, the CDR3 is TGCAGCTCCGGGAGGGGAAACACTGAAGCTTTCTTT. This codes for CSSGRGNTEAFF.

For the CDR3, the DNA is TGTGCCAGCAGTCTTCCCAAAGAGGGCCCGGGGGAGACCCAGTACTTC. Its protein product is CASSLPKEGPGETQYF. The rearrangement uses TRBV12-3 or TRBV12-4 and TRBJ2-5; D might be TRBD2 (5 bases). Trimming stripped 5 bases from V and 5 bases from J, with 21 bases between. This CDR3 is 16 amino acids long.

This clonotype has just a few counts. The V and J genes are TRBV29-1 and TRBJ1-2; D gene unclear. V shed 5 bases and J shed 0 bases, with 4 bases lying between them. In germline, CDR1 is SQVTM, CDR2 ANQGSEA. The CDR3 runs 11 residues. CDR3 residues: CSVIANYGYTF. CDR3 coding DNA: TGCAGCGTTATAGCTAACTATGGCTACACCTTC. Full variable domain (missing parts from reference TRBV29-1 and TRBJ1-2): SAVISQKPSRDICQRGTSLTIQCQVDSQVTMMFWYRQQPGQSLTLIATANQGSEATYESGFVIDKFPISRPNLTFSTLTVSNMSPEDSSIYLCSVIANYGYTFGSGTRLTVV.